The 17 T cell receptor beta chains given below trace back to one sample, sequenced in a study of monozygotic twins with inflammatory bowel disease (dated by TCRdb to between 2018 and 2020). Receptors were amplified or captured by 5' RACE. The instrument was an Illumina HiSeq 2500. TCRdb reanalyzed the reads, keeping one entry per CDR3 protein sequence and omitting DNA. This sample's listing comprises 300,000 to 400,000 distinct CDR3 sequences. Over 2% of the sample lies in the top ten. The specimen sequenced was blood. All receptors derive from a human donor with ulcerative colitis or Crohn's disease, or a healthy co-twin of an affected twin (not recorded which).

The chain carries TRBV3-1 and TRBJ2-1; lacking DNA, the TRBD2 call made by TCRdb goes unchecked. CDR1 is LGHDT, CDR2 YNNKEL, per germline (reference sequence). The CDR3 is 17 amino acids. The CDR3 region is CASSQTGRTSPAHEQFF.

This CDR3 reads CASSLTQNEVDRVYGYTF. This chain uses TRBV5-1 with TRBJ1-2; the D gene TCRdb calls, TRBD1, cannot be checked with no DNA. CDR1 and CDR2 from the germline V gene are SGHRS and YFSETQ. The CDR3 is 18 residues long.

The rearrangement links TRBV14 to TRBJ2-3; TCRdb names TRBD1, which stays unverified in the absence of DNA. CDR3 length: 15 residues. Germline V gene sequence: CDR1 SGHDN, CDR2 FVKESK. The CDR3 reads CASSRTGGFTDTQYF.

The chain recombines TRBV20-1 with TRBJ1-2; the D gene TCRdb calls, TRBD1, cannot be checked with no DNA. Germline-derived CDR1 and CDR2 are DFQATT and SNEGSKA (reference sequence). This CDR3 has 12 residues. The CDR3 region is CSARPGSYGYTF.

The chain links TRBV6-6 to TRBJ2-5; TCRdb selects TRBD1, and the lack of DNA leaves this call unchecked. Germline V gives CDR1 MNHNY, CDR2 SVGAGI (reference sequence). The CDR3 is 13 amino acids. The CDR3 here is CASTGTDLGAQYF.

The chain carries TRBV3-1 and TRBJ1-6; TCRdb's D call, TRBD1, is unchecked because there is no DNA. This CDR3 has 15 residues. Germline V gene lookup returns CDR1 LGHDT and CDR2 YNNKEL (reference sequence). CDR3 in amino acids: CASSRNPGSGSPLHF.

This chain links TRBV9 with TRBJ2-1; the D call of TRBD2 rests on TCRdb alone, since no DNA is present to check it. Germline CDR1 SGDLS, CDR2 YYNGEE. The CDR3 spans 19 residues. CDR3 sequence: CASSVGSSGSLSSYNEQFF.

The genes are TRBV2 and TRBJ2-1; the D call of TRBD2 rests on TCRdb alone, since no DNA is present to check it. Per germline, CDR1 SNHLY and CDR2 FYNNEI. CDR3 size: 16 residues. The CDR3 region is CASSGRAGGLYNEQFF.

The CDR3 here is CASRPSWGDSDTQYF. The chain has TRBV7-2 and TRBJ2-3; checking the TCRdb D call of TRBD2 is not possible without DNA. CDR1 and CDR2 from the germline V gene are SGHTA and FQGNSA. This CDR3 is 15 amino acids long.

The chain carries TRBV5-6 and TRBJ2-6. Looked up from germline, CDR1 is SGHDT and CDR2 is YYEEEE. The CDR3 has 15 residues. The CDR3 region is CASSLLGSGANVLTF.

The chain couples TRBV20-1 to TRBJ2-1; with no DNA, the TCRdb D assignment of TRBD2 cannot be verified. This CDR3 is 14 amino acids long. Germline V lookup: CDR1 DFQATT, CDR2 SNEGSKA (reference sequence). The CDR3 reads CSATPSLAGGEQFF.

CDR3 sequence: CASRPLQAKNMQYF. The gene calls are TRBV6-1 and TRBJ2-4; checking the TCRdb D call of TRBD1 is not possible without DNA. The CDR3 is made up of 14 amino acids. Germline CDR1 is MNHNS and CDR2 is SASEGT.

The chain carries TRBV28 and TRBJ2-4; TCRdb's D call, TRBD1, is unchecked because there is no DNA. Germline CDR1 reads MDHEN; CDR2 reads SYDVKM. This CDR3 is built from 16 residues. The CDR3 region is CASSGPQGQGKNIQYF.

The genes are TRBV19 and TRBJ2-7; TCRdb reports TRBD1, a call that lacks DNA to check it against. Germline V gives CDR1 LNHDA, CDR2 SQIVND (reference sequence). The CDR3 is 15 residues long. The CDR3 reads CASSLQQGVGYEQYF. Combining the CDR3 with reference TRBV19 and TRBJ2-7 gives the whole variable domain DGGITQSPKYLFRKEGQNVTLSCEQNLNHDAMYWYRQDPGQGLRLIYYSQIVNDFQKGDIAEGYSVSREKKESFPLTVTSAQKNPTAFYLCASSLQQGVGYEQYFGPGTRLTVT.

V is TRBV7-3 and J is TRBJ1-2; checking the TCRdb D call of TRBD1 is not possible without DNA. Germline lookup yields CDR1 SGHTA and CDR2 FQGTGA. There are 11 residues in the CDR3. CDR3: CATRWGHGYTF.

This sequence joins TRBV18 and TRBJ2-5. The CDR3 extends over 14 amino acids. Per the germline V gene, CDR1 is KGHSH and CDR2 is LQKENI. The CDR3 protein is CASSLTGVQETQYF.

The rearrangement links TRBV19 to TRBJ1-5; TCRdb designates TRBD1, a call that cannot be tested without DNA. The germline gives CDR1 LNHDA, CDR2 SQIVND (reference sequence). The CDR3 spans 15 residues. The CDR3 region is CASSTRTGGDQPQHF.